The 8 T cell receptor beta chains in this list originate from one sample, sequenced in a study of blood T cell repertoires in COVID-19. Profiling relied on immunoSEQ multiplex PCR, and the TCRdb table lists in-frame clones only, not all of them. The data contain approximately 64,000 clones, about 88% of them seen just once; the ten biggest clones take up about 40%. The sample was peripheral blood. The receptors were sampled from a woman aged 55-70 years with COVID-19, enrolled during active disease.

The V call is TRBV30, the J call TRBJ1-5; D may be TRBD1 (5 bases). CDR1 is GTSNPN and CDR2 is SVGIG in the germline V gene (reference sequence). Trimming stripped 3 bases from V and 3 bases from J, with 9 bases between. This CDR3 contains 13 residues. The CDR3 reads CAWRDTPNQPQHF. CDR3 DNA sequence: TGTGCCTGGAGGGACACCCCCAATCAGCCCCAGCATTTT. Complete variable domain (other parts from reference TRBV30 and TRBJ1-5): SQTIHQWPATLVQPVGSPLSLECTVEGTSNPNLYWYRQAAGRGLQLLFYSVGIGQISSEVPQNLSASRPQDRQFILSSKKLLLSDSGFYLCAWRDTPNQPQHFGDGTRLSIL.

This sequence joins TRBV19 and TRBJ2-5; TRBD2 agrees at 8 bases. There are 18 residues in the CDR3. V shed 6 bases and J 5 bases; nucleotides not matched to a gene: 20. Germline V gives CDR1 LNHDA, CDR2 SQIVND (reference sequence). The CDR3 region is CASSIGTLSAGEWETQYF. For the CDR3, the DNA is TGTGCCAGTAGCATTGGGACTCTATCAGCGGGAGAATGGGAGACCCAGTACTTC.

CDR3 nucleotides: TGTGCCAGCAGGCCACCCAGCACCGGGGAGCTGTTTTTT. Translation gives CASRPPSTGELFF. The V gene is TRBV12-3 or TRBV12-4, the J gene TRBJ2-2; unclear D gene. This CDR3 is 13 amino acids long. The ends were cut back, 6 bases at V and 4 bases at J, with 9 bases in the middle.

The CDR3 reads CASHNRGEAFF. The CDR3 DNA follows: TGTGCCAGCCATAACAGGGGTGAAGCTTTCTTT. This chain joins TRBV28 and TRBJ1-1, with 7 bases aligning to TRBD1. CDR3 length: 11 residues. Germline V gene lookup returns CDR1 MDHEN and CDR2 SYDVKM. Germline trimming cut 8 bases from V and 7 bases from J; bases unmatched to any gene: 4.

The chain joins TRBV7-9 to TRBJ2-5; a weak D match, TRBD1 (6 bases). The CDR3 spans 14 residues. In germline, CDR1 is SEHNR, CDR2 FQNEAQ (reference sequence). V dropped 0 bases and J dropped 4 bases, with 9 bases sitting between them. The DNA for the CDR3 is TGTGCCAGCAGCTTAGCGGTCAGGGGAGAGACCCAGTACTTC. Its protein product is CASSLAVRGETQYF.

This clone showed up just once. This sequence joins TRBV19 and TRBJ1-1, with D maybe TRBD1 (6 bases). Germline CDR1 LNHDA, CDR2 SQIVND (reference sequence). The CDR3 totals 18 residues. Trimming took 7 bases from V and 6 from J, leaving 30 bases between them. The CDR3 reads CASNTLDRSNDPKAEAFF. CDR3 coding DNA: TGTGCCAGTAATACTCTAGACAGGTCTAACGATCCGAAGGCTGAAGCTTTCTTT.

Only one count was recorded for this clone. V is TRBV4-3 and J is TRBJ2-2, with 11 bases matching TRBD1. The length of the CDR3 is 15 residues. Germline-derived CDR1 and CDR2 are LGHNA and YSLEER. Trimming took 4 bases from V and 8 from J; bases not matched to a gene: 6. The CDR3 protein is CASSRKGQGAGELFF. The CDR3 DNA reads as TGCGCCAGCAGCCGAAAAGGACAGGGGGCGGGGGAGCTGTTTTTT.

The CDR3 loop reads CASSLQALLNEQFF. CDR3 coding DNA: TGTGCCAGCAGTTTACAGGCCCTACTCAATGAGCAGTTCTTC. The gene calls are TRBV27 and TRBJ2-1; no definite D call. V lost 2 bases and J lost 6, with 11 bases in between. Germline CDR1 is MNHEY and CDR2 is SMNVEV (reference sequence). This CDR3 is built from 14 residues.